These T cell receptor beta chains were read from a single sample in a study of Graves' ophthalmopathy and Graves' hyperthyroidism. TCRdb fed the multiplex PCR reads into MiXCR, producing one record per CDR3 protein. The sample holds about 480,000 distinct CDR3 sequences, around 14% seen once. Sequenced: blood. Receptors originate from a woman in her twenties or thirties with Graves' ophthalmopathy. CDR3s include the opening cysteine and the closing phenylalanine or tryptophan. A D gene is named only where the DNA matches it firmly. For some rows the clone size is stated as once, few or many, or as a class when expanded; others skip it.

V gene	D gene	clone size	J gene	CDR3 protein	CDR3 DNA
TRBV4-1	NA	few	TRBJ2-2	CASSYPGTRNTGELFF	TGCGCCAGCAGCTATCCCGGGACCCGGAACACCGGGGAGCTGTTTTTT
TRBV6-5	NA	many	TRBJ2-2	CASSYGQNGELFF	TGTGCCAGCAGTTACGGACAGAACGGGGAGCTGTTTTTT
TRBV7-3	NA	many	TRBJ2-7	CASSLRPSYEQYF	TGTGCCAGCAGCTTAAGGCCTTCCTACGAGCAGTACTTC
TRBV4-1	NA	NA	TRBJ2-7	CASSRGPFRERYAYEQYF	TGCGCCAGCAGCCGAGGGCCTTTTAGGGAGCGATACGCCTACGAGCAGTACTTC
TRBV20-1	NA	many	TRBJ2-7	CSASHHAGDGSYEQYF	TGCAGTGCTAGCCACCACGCTGGGGACGGCTCCTACGAGCAGTACTTC
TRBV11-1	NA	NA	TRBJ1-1	CASSFLPRTPRGTEAFF	TGTGCCAGCAGCTTCCTCCCCCGAACGCCCCGGGGCACTGAAGCTTTCTTT
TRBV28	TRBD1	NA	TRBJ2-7	CASSSTNRGYEQYF	TGTGCCAGCAGTTCCACGAACAGGGGCTACGAGCAGTACTTC
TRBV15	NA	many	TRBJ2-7	CATSRDPGRAQYF	TGTGCCACCAGCAGAGATCCCGGGCGGGCGCAGTACTTC
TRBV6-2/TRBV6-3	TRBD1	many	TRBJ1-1	CASSYSRPGTGLYTEAFF	TGTGCCAGCAGTTACTCGCGACCTGGGACAGGGTTGTACACTGAAGCTTTCTTT
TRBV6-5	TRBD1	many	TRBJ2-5	CASSYATGEETQYF	TGTGCCAGCAGTTACGCGACAGGGGAGGAGACCCAGTACTTC
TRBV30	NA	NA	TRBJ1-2	CAWSVGTDSAYGYTF	TGTGCCTGGAGTGTTGGAACCGACTCGGCCTATGGCTACACCTTC
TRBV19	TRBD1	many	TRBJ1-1	CASSKLRTGMNTEAFF	TGTGCCAGTAGTAAGCTCCGGACAGGGATGAACACTGAAGCTTTCTTT
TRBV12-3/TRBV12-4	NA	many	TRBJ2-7	CASRTEGKHYEQYF	TGTGCCAGCAGGACCGAGGGGAAACATTACGAGCAGTACTTC
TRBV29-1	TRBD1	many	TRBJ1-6	CSVGTGGINSPLHF	TGCAGCGTCGGGACAGGGGGCATCAATTCACCCCTCCACTTT
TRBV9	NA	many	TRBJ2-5	CASSVAWGDQETQYF	TGTGCCAGCAGCGTAGCTTGGGGGGATCAAGAGACCCAGTACTTC
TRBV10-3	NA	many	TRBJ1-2	CAIGDTANYGYTF	TGTGCCATCGGTGACACCGCTAACTATGGCTACACCTTC
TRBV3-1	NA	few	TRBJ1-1	CASSQGGSTGTAFF	TGTGCCAGCAGCCAAGGTGGGTCAACAGGGACAGCTTTCTTT
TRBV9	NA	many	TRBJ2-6	CASSVAGSGANVLTF	TGTGCCAGCAGCGTAGCGGGGTCGGGGGCCAACGTCCTGACTTTC